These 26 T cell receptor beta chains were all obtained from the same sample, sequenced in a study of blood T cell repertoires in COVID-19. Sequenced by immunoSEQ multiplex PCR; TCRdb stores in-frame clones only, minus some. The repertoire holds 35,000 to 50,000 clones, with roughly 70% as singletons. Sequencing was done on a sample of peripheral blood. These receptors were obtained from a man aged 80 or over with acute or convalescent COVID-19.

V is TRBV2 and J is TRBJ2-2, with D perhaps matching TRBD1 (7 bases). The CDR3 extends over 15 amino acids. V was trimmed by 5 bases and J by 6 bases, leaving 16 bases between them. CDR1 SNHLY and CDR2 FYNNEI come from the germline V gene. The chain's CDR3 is CASSYVEGAAGELFF. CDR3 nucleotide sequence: TGTGCCAGCAGTTATGTGGAGGGGGCAGCCGGGGAGCTGTTTTTT.

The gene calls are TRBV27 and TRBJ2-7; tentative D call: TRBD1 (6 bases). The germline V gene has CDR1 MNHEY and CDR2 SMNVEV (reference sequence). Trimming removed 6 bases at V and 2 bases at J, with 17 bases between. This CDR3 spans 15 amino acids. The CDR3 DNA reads TGTGCCAGCAGGGGGGCGGAGCGTAGACCCTACGAGCAGTACTTC. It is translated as CASRGAERRPYEQYF.

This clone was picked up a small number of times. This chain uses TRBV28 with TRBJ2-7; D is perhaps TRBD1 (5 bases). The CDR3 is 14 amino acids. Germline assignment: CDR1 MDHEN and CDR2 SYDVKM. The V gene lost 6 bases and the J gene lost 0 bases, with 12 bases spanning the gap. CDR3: CASSTSGHSYEQYF. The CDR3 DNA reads TGTGCCAGCAGCACTTCAGGACACTCCTACGAGCAGTACTTC.

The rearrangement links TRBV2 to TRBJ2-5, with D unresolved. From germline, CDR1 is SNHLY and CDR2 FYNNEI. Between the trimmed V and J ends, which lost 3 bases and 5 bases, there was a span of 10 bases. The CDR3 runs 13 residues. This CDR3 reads CASSETLWETQYF. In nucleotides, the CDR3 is TGTGCCAGCAGTGAGACATTGTGGGAGACCCAGTACTTC.

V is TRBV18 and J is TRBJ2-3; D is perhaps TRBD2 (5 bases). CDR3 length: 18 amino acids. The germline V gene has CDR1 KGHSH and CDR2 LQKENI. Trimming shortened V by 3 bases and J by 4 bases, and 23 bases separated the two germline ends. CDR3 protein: CASSPMVEGSFVADTQYF. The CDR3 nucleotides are TGTGCCAGCTCACCCATGGTCGAGGGTTCATTCGTGGCAGATACGCAGTATTTT.

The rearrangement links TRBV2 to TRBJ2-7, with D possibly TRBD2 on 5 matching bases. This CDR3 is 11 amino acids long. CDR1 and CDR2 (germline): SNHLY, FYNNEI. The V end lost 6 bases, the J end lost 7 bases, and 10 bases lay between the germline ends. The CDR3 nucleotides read TGTGCCAGCAGACAAGCGGAAGAGCAGTACTTC. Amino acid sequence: CASRQAEEQYF.

CDR3 amino acids: CASSAYRENTEAFF. CDR3 DNA sequence: TGTGCCAGCTCAGCTTACAGGGAGAACACTGAAGCTTTCTTT. The J gene is TRBJ1-1, the V gene TRBV18; D perhaps matches TRBD1 (6 bases). The CDR3 totals 14 residues. The V end lost 5 bases, the J end lost 1 base, and 11 bases lay between the germline ends. From germline, CDR1 is KGHSH and CDR2 LQKENI.

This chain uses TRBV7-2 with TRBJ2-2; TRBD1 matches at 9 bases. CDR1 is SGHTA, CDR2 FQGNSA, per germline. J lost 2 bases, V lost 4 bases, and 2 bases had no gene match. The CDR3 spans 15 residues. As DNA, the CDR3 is TGTGCCAGCAGCTACAGGGGGCTAAACACCGGGGAGCTGTTTTTT. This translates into CASSYRGLNTGELFF.

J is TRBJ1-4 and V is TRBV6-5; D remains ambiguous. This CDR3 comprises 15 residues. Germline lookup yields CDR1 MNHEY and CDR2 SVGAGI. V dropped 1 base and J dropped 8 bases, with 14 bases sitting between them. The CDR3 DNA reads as TGTGCCAGCAGTTACTTAGGATCCCGGGGAGAAAAACTGTTTTTT. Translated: CASSYLGSRGEKLFF.

This CDR3 reads CSASIDMSGYTF. The CDR3 DNA reads TGCAGTGCTAGTATAGACATGAGTGGCTACACCTTC. The J gene is TRBJ1-2, the V gene TRBV20-1; D is ambiguous. V was pared by 3 bases and J by 7 bases, with 12 bases between. CDR1 DFQATT and CDR2 SNEGSKA come from the germline V gene (reference sequence). The length of the CDR3 is 12 residues.

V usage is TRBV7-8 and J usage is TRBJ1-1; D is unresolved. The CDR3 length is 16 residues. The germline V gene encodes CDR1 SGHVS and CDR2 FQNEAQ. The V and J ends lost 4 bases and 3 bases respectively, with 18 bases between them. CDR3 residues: CASSSARLRLDTEAFF. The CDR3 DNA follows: TGTGCCAGCAGCTCCGCTCGACTGCGGTTGGACACTGAAGCTTTCTTT.

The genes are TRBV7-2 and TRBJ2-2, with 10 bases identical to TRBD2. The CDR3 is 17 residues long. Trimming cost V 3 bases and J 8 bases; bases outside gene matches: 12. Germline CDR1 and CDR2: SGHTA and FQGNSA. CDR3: CASSFGVLAGKGGELFF. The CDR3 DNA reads TGTGCCAGCAGCTTTGGCGTACTAGCGGGGAAGGGAGGGGAGCTGTTTTTT.

DNA of the CDR3: TGTGCCAGCACCCGGCAGCAGGGATACACTGAAGCTTTCTTT. The encoded protein is CASTRQQGYTEAFF. The chain links TRBV19 to TRBJ1-1; D possibly corresponds to TRBD1 (5 bases). The CDR3 covers 14 residues. Trimming pared 9 bases from V and 3 bases from J, leaving 17 bases between. Germline CDR1 reads LNHDA; CDR2 reads SQIVND (reference sequence).

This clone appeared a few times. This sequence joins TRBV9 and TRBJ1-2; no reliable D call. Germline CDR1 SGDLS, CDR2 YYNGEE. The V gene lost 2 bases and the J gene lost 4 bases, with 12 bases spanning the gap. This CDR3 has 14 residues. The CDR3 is CASSVGSGFYGYTF. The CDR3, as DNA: TGTGCCAGCAGCGTGGGGTCGGGGTTCTATGGCTACACCTTC.

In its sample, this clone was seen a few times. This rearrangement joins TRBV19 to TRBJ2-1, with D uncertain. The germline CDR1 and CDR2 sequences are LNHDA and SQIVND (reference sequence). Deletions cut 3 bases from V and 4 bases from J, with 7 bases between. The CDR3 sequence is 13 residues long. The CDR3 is CASSIAEYNEQFF. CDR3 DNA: TGTGCCAGTAGTATCGCTGAGTACAATGAGCAGTTCTTC.

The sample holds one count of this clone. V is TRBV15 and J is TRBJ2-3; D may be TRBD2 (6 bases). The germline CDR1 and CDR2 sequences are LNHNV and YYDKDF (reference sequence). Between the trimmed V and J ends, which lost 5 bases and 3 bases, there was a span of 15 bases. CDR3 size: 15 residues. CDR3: CATSDLATSTDTQYF. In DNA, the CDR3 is TGTGCCACCAGCGACCTAGCGACTTCGACAGATACGCAGTATTTT.

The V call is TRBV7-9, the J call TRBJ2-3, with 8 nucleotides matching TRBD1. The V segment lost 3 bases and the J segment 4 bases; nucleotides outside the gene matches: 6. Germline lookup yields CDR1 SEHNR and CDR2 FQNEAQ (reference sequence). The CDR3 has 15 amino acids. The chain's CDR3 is CASSLTGVGADTQYF. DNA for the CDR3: TGTGCCAGCAGCTTGACAGGGGTCGGTGCAGATACGCAGTATTTT.

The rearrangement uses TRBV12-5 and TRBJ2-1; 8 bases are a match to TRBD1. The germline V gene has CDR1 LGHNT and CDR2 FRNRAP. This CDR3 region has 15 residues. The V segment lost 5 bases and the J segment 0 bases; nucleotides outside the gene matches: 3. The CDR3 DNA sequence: TGTGCTAGTGGTAGGGACAGGAGCTCCTACAATGAGCAGTTCTTC. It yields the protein CASGRDRSSYNEQFF. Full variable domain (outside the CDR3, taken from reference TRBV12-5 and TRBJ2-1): DARVTQTPRHKVTEMGQEVTMRCQPILGHNTVFWYRQTMMQGLELLAYFRNRAPLDDSGMPKDRFSAEMPDATLATLKIQPSEPRDSAVYFCASGRDRSSYNEQFFGPGTRLTVL.

CDR3 DNA sequence: TGTGCCAGCAGCCCTACCACAGAGGGAGAGCAGTACTTC. This codes for CASSPTTEGEQYF. The V gene is TRBV7-9, the J gene TRBJ2-7; perhaps TRBD2 as D (5 bases). The V end lost 5 bases, the J end lost 7 bases, and 15 bases lay between the germline ends. Germline-derived CDR1 and CDR2 are SEHNR and FQNEAQ (reference sequence). CDR3 length: 13 amino acids.

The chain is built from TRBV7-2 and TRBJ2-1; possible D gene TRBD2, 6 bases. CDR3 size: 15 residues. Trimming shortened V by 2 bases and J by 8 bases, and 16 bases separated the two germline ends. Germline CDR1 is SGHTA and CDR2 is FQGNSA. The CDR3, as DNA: TGTGCCAGCAGCTTACCCCTAGCGTCCCGACATGAGCAGTTCTTC. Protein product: CASSLPLASRHEQFF. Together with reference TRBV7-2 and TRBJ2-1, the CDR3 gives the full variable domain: GAGVSQSPSNKVTEKGKDVELRCDPISGHTALYWYRQSLGQGLEFLIYFQGNSAPDKSGLPSDRFSAERTGGSVSTLTIQRTQQEDSAVYLCASSLPLASRHEQFFGPGTRLTVL.

CDR3 sequence (DNA): TGTGCCAGCTCTAGTACAATAGGAGTACCGTACTTC. Residues: CASSSTIGVPYF. V usage is TRBV18 and J usage is TRBJ2-5; D call uncertain. CDR1 is KGHSH and CDR2 is LQKENI in the germline V gene. Between the trimmed V and J ends, which lost 6 bases and 13 bases, there was a span of 18 bases. CDR3 length: 12 amino acids.

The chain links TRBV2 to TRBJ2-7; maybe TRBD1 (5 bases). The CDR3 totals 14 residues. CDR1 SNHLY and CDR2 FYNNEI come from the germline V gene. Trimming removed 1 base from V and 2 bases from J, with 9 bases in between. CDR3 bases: TGTGCCAGCAGTGAAGGTCGACAGACCTACGAGCAGTACTTC. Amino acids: CASSEGRQTYEQYF.

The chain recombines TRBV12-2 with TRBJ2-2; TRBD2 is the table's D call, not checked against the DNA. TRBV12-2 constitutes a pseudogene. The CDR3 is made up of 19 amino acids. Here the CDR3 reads CASRLIPGLADGRGGELFF. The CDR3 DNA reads TGTGCAAGTCGCTTAATCCCGGGACTAGCGGATGGGAGGGGCGGGGAGCTGTTTTTT.

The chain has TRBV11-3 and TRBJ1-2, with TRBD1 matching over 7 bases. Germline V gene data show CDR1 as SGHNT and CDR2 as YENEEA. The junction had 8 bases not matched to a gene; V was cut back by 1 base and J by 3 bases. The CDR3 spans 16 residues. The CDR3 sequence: CASSLGASGQHYGYTF. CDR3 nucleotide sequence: TGTGCCAGCAGCTTAGGGGCCTCGGGACAGCACTATGGCTACACCTTC.

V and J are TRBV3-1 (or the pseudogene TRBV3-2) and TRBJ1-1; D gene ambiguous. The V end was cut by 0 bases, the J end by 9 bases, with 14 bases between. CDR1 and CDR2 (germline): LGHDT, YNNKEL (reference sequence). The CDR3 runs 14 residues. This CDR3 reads CASSQDLVNLKAFF. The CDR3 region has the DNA TGTGCCAGCAGCCAAGATCTAGTGAACTTAAAAGCTTTCTTT.

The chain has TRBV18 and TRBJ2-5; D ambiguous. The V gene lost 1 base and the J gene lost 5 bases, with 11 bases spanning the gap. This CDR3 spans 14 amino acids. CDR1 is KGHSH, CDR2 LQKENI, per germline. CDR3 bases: TGTGCCAGCTCACCACGTGGTCTGGAGGAGACCCAGTACTTC. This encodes CASSPRGLEETQYF.